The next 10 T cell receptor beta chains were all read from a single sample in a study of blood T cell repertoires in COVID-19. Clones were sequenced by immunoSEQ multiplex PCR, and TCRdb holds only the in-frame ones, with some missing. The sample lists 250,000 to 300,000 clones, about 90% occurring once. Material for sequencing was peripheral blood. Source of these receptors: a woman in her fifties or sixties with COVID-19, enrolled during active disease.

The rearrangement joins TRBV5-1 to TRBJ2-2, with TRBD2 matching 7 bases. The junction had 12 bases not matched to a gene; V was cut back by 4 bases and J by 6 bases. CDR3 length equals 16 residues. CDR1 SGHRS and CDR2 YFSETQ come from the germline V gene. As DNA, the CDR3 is TGCGCCAGCAGCCCGGGCTCTAGCGGTAACCCCGGGGAGCTGTTTTTT. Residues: CASSPGSSGNPGELFF.

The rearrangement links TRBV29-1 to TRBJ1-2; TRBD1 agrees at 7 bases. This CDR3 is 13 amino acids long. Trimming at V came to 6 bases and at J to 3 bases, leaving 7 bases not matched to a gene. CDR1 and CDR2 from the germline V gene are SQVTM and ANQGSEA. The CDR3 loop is CSVKRQGYYGYTF. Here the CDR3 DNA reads TGCAGCGTCAAGCGACAGGGATACTATGGCTACACCTTC.

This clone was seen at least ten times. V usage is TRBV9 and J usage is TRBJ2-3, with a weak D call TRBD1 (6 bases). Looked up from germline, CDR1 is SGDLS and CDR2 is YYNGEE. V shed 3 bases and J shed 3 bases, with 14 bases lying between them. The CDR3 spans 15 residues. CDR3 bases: TGTGCCAGCAGCGCCCCAGGGGCTGGGACAGATACGCAGTATTTT. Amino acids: CASSAPGAGTDTQYF.

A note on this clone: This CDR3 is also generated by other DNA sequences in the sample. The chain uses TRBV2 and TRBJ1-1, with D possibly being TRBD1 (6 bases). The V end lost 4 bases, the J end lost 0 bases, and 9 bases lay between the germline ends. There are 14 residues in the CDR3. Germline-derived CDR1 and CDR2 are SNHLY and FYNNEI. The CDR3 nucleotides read TGTGCCAGCAGTGTAGGACAGCTGAACACTGAAGCTTTCTTT. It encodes CASSVGQLNTEAFF.

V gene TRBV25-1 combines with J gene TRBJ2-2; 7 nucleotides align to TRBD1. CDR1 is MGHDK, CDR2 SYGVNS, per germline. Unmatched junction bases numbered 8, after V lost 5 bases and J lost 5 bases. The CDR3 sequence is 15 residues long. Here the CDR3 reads CASSRPGGRTGELFF. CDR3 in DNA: TGTGCCAGCAGTAGACCAGGGGGACGGACCGGGGAGCTGTTTTTT.

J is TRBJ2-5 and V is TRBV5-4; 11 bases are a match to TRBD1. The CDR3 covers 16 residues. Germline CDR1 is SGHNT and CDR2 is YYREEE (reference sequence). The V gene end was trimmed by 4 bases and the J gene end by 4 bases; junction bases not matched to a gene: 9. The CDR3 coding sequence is TGTGCCAGCAGCAAGGGACAGGGGGGACCCCTAGAGACCCAGTACTTC. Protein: CASSKGQGGPLETQYF.

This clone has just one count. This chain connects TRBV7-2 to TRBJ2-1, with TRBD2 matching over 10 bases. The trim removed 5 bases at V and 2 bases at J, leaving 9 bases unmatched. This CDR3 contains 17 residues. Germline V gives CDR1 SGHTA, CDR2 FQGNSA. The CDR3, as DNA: TGTGCCAGCAGCGCCGTACTAGCGGGGCCTCCCTACAATGAGCAGTTCTTC. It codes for CASSAVLAGPPYNEQFF.

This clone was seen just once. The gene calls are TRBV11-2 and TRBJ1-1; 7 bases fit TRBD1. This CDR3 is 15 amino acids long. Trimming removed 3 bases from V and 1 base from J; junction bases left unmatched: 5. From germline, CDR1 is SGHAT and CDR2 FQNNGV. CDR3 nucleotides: TGTGCCAGCAGCTTCCTGACAGGGACGAACACTGAAGCTTTCTTT. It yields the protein CASSFLTGTNTEAFF.

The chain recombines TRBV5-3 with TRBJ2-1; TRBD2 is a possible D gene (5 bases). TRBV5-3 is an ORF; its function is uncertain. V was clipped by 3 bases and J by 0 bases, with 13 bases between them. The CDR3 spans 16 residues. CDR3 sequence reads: CARSCARGSSYNEQFF. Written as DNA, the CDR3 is TGTGCCAGAAGCTGCGCGAGAGGGAGCTCCTACAATGAGCAGTTCTTC.

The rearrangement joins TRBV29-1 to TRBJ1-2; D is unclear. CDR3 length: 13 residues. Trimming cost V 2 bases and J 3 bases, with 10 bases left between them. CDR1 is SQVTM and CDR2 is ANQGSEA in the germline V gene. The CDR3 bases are TGCAGCGTTGAACAGACTAACGACTATGGCTACACCTTC. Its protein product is CSVEQTNDYGYTF.